The rows below give T cell receptor beta chains drawn from one sample of a study of blood T cell repertoires in COVID-19. Clones were sequenced by immunoSEQ multiplex PCR, and TCRdb holds only the in-frame ones, with some missing. The sample yields about 100,000 clones, about 77% seen once. The sequenced sample consisted of peripheral blood. These receptors were collected from a woman in her seventies with acute or convalescent COVID-19. Each CDR3 is given with its conserved first and last residue. A D gene is named only where the DNA matches it firmly. The size entry is marked missing in some rows and otherwise reads once, few, many or a size class.

TRBD1,TRBJ2-3,TRBV14,-,CASSQGKRQGEWYF,TGTGCCAGCAGCCAAGGGAAACGACAGGGCGAGTGGTATTTT
TRBD1,TRBJ1-1,TRBV11-1,-,CASSNQGGNTEAFF,TGTGCCAGCAGCAACCAGGGGGGGAACACTGAAGCTTTCTTT
-,TRBJ1-1,TRBV11-2,-,CASSPLRGSWEAFF,TGTGCCAGCAGCCCATTACGGGGTAGTTGGGAAGCTTTCTTT
TRBD2,TRBJ2-1,TRBV6-5,-,CASSYSRASGAGEQFF,TGTGCCAGCAGTTACTCGCGGGCTAGCGGGGCGGGTGAGCAGTTCTTC
TRBD2,TRBJ2-3,TRBV24-1,few,CATRASGGGTDTQYF,TGTGCCACCAGGGCGAGCGGGGGAGGCACAGATACGCAGTATTTT
-,TRBJ1-1,TRBV5-1,-,CASSFTSDRNTEAFF,TGCGCCAGCAGCTTTACCTCCGACAGGAACACTGAAGCTTTCTTT
TRBD2,TRBJ2-1,TRBV19,-,CASSNLPGTSGQFF,TGTGCCAGTAGCAATTTGCCCGGGACTAGCGGTCAGTTCTTC
TRBD1,TRBJ1-5,TRBV28,-,CASSGWDRGSNQPQHF,TGTGCCAGCAGTGGATGGGACAGGGGAAGCAATCAGCCCCAGCATTTT
TRBD2,TRBJ2-5,TRBV19,-,CASMRGAGETQYF,TGTGCCAGTATGCGGGGGGCTGGGGAGACCCAGTACTTC
-,TRBJ1-5,TRBV12-5,-,CASASGAQQPQHF,TGTGCTAGTGCTTCAGGGGCACAACAGCCCCAGCATTTT
TRBD1,TRBJ1-2,TRBV9,-,CASSPHPWDRTYYGYTF,TGTGCCAGCAGCCCCCATCCCTGGGACAGGACGTACTATGGCTACACCTTC
-,TRBJ2-1,TRBV5-1,few,CASSLGQAYNEQFF,TGCGCCAGCAGCTTGGGGCAGGCCTACAATGAGCAGTTCTTC
TRBD1,TRBJ2-7,TRBV30,-,CAWSRGTGPYEQYF,TGTGCCTGGAGTCGTGGGACAGGCCCCTACGAGCAGTACTTC
-,TRBJ1-4,TRBV2,-,CASSEREQGGKLFF,TGTGCCAGCAGTGAAAGGGAACAGGGCGGAAAACTGTTTTTT
TRBD2,TRBJ2-5,TRBV4-1,-,CASSQGLRGQETQYF,TGCGCCAGCAGCCAAGGGTTGCGGGGGCAAGAGACCCAGTACTTC
TRBD2,TRBJ2-5,TRBV7-2,few,CASSLVHAGESFMRETQYF,TGTGCCAGCAGCTTAGTGCATGCGGGGGAGTCATTTATGCGGGAGACCCAGTACTTC
-,TRBJ2-1,TRBV10-3,-,CATARGSKGDNEQFF,TGTGCCACCGCCCGTGGCAGCAAGGGGGACAATGAGCAGTTCTTC
-,TRBJ2-1,TRBV24-1,few,CATSDLQWGPFNEQFF,TGTGCCACCAGTGATTTGCAATGGGGCCCCTTCAATGAGCAGTTCTTC
TRBD2,TRBJ2-1,TRBV9,-,CASSTTGTSGVYEQFF,TGTGCCAGCAGCACAACCGGGACTAGCGGGGTGTATGAGCAGTTCTTC
TRBD1,TRBJ2-2,TRBV5-1,-,CASSLVAGGYSGELFF,TGCGCCAGCAGCTTGGTTGCAGGGGGCTATAGCGGGGAGCTGTTTTTT
-,TRBJ2-5,TRBV21-1,-,CASSFRTSGGAGETQYF,TGTGCCAGCAGCTTCCGGACTAGCGGGGGGGCCGGTGAGACCCAGTACTTC
-,TRBJ1-1,TRBV5-1,-,CASSLITGNTEAFF,TGCGCCAGCAGCTTGATAACGGGGAACACTGAAGCTTTCTTT
TRBD1,TRBJ1-4,TRBV5-1,-,CASSLGSKTGNHEKLFF,TGCGCCAGCAGCTTGGGCTCCAAGACAGGGAATCATGAAAAACTGTTTTTT
-,TRBJ1-4,TRBV2,few,CASVLWGANEKLFF,TGTGCCAGCGTTTTATGGGGGGCTAATGAAAAACTGTTTTTT